A single sample is the source of the 7 T cell receptor beta chains below, sequenced in a study of T cell changes during pregnancy in multiple sclerosis. Assay: immunoSEQ multiplex PCR; the TCRdb copy retains only in-frame clones and omits some. Of roughly 14,000 clones in the sample, roughly 80% were seen once. The sample in question was CD8+ T cells from peripheral blood mononuclear cells, obtained after pregnancy. These receptor sequences come from a female donor in good health, enrolled as a control in a pregnancy study.

The chain employs TRBV25-1 and TRBJ1-3, with TRBD1 matching over 8 bases. The CDR3 consists of 16 residues. Germline CDR1 reads MGHDK; CDR2 reads SYGVNS. V was clipped by 5 bases and J by 5 bases; unmatched bases: 11. The CDR3 DNA is TGTGCCAGCAGTACCGACGACAGGGGATTTCGAAACACCATATATTTT. Amino acids: CASSTDDRGFRNTIYF.

The chain recombines TRBV6-1 with TRBJ1-1, with 9 bases identical to TRBD1. Trimming cost V 4 bases and J 1 base; bases outside gene matches: 7. Per the germline V gene, CDR1 is MNHNS and CDR2 is SASEGT. This CDR3 region has 16 residues. CDR3 coding DNA: TGTGCCAGCAGTGGATATCCGGGACAGGGGAACACTGAAGCTTTCTTT. This gives the protein CASSGYPGQGNTEAFF.

The CDR3 DNA sequence: TGTGCCTGGAGTGCACCGGACAGGGATGGTGAAAAACTGTTTTTT. Residues: CAWSAPDRDGEKLFF. The chain recombines TRBV30 with TRBJ1-4, with 8 bases matching TRBD1. The V segment lost 1 base and the J segment 7 bases; nucleotides outside the gene matches: 8. Germline CDR1 and CDR2: GTSNPN and SVGIG (reference sequence). This CDR3 is 15 amino acids long.

This clone came up once. The V call is TRBV5-1, the J call TRBJ2-7; TRBD1 might be the D (5 bases). This CDR3 comprises 16 residues. From germline, CDR1 is SGHRS and CDR2 YFSETQ. Trimming took off 4 bases at V and 0 bases at J, with 17 bases between the two ends. CDR3 bases: TGCGCCAGCAGCGACGTATCGGACACCTTCTCCTACGAGCAGTACTTC. Translating gives CASSDVSDTFSYEQYF.

The J gene is TRBJ2-7, the V gene TRBV5-4; D may be TRBD2 (5 bases). Germline V CDR1 and CDR2: SGHNT, YYREEE (reference sequence). The CDR3 loop spans 15 amino acids. Trimming shortened V by 1 base and J by 4 bases, and 15 bases separated the two germline ends. The CDR3 DNA follows: TGTGCCAGCAGCTTGCGGGGTGGTAGAGTATACGAGCAGTACTTC. This gives the protein CASSLRGGRVYEQYF.

This clone appeared a few times. J is TRBJ1-6 and V is TRBV27, with TRBD1 matching over 9 bases. Germline lookup yields CDR1 MNHEY and CDR2 SMNVEV (reference sequence). With 8 bases clipped from V and 9 bases from J, the junction kept 11 bases outside the gene matches. The CDR3 totals 15 residues. The CDR3 loop is CASCPGQGGSSPLHF. CDR3 nucleotide sequence: TGTGCCAGCTGTCCGGGACAGGGAGGGAGTTCACCCCTCCACTTT.

The J gene is TRBJ1-1, the V gene TRBV28; D is ambiguous. Germline V CDR1 and CDR2: MDHEN, SYDVKM. The V end lost 6 bases, the J end lost 6 bases, and 8 bases lay between the germline ends. The CDR3 covers 11 residues. In DNA form, the CDR3 reads TGTGCCAGCAGGTCAAATGCTGAAGCTTTCTTT. Encoded protein: CASRSNAEAFF. Looking up the rest from reference TRBV28 and TRBJ1-1 gives the full variable domain: DVKVTQSSRYLVKRTGEKVFLECVQDMDHENMFWYRQDPGLGLRLIYFSYDVKMKEKGDIPEGYSVSREKKERFSLILESASTNQTSMYLCASRSNAEAFFGQGTRLTVV.